This T cell receptor beta chain was documented in a study of Graves' ophthalmopathy and Graves' hyperthyroidism. Aged 18 to 65, hyperthyroidism patients had been newly diagnosed, with under 2 months' duration. Clinical symptoms, serum thyroxine, TRAb, thyroid ultrasound and orbital computed tomography were relied on for diagnosis. This clonotype appeared many times. V trimming: 5 bases; J trimming: 3 bases; junction bases outside the gene matches: 6. CDR3 length equals 14 residues. Germline CDR1 reads SGHTA; CDR2 reads FQGNSA. Amplified material comprised TCR beta CDR3 regions derived from RNA transcripts. Second-round multiplex PCR came after a first-round RT-PCR that employed HTBI primers. MiXCR, applied by TCRdb to the multiplex PCR reads, yields one record per CDR3 protein. The data contain about 1.1 million distinct CDR3 sequences, 36% of them singletons.

The gene calls are TRBV7-2 and TRBJ1-1; 7 bases match TRBD1. This TCR was sampled from an adult man with Graves' hyperthyroidism. Specimen: peripheral blood or thyroid tissue (not recorded which). The CDR3: CASSLRQGHTEAFF. The CDR3 nucleotides read TGTGCCAGCAGCCTCCGACAGGGCCACACTGAAGCTTTCTTT.